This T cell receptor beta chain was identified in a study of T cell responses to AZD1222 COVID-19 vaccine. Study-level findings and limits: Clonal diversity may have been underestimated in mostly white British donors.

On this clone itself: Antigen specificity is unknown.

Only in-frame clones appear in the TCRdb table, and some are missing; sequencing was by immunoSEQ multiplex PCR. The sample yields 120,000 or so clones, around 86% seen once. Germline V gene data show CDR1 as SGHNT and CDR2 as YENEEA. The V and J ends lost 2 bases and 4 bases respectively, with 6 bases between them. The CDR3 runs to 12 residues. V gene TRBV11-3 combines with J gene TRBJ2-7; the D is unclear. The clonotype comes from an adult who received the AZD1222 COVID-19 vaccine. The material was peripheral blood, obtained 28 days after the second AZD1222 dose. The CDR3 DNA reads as TGTGCCAGCAGCTTACGGGTATACGAGCAGTACTTC. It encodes CASSLRVYEQYF.